This T cell receptor (beta chain) was recovered during a study of blood T cell repertoires in COVID-19 (dated by TCRdb to 2020 to 2022). Regarding the study in general: Samples from collaborators originated in the United States, Italy and Spain and spanned both the acute and convalescent phases of COVID-19. The material from the prospective study consisted of cDNA or gDNA derived from T cells, B-cell-depleted T cells, or PBMCs. Deeply sampled blood TCRbeta repertoires from subjects exposed to, actively infected with, or recovered from COVID-19 were included in the dataset. The repertoires were released in a freely available public database meant as a resource for research on the immune response to SARS-CoV-2. The samples were drawn from two sources: the first 160 participants of the ongoing ImmuneRACE study, and over 1,000 subjects contributed by 6 global collaborators. Nearly every sample came with metadata listing a de-identified subject ID, COVID-19 status, age in years and sex. Where HLA class I and class II types were available, the types were taken from metadata supplied by the sample provider, not from assay-based typing. Overall study results and their limits: How much clinical and demographic metadata was included differed by source and by participant, and the metadata was provided uncurated.

The immunoSEQ Assay, a bias-controlled multiplex PCR, was used to amplify TCRbeta CDR3 regions from genomic DNA. Processing in the source paper ran as follows. The number of nucleated cells in each sample was estimated from the amplification of reference gene primers within the assay. Sequence reads were collapsed and filtered to measure the absolute abundance of every unique TCRbeta CDR3 rearrangement. For each sample, productive Simpson clonality was calculated by taking the square root of Simpson's diversity index across productive rearrangements. TCRdb took this table from immuneACCESS and kept in-frame rearrangements with V and J called. Such tables lack part of the clones; where checked against another copy, unresolved V genes explain under half of the gap, and the rest is unexplained. V and J calls and clone size are copied from that table; D and trimming were computed from the DNA. In all, the sample holds 110,000 or so clones, and 85% to 90% of those were seen once. The ten largest account for around 5.5% of the sample.

One collaborating source in Seattle enrolled patients during active infection and followed them longitudinally through the course of disease. Collaborating institutions collected whole blood in K2EDTA tubes following their own protocols. For TCRbeta analysis, collaborators shipped samples as frozen whole blood, isolated PBMCs, or DNA extracted from either of those sample types. About this clone itself: Its antigen is unknown. Base qualities are not at hand, and no much larger clone is one base apart.

The CDR3 runs 16 residues from the cysteine to the phenylalanine. Only CDR3 DNA is held: 48 bases, read in frame from base 1. Trimming takes 6 bases from V and 3 bases from J, and the germline ends sit 20 bases apart. CDR1 LNHDA and CDR2 SQIVND were looked up in the germline V gene (reference sequence). This clonotype was obtained from an older woman with COVID-19, enrolled during active disease. The material sequenced was peripheral blood. The receptor chain draws on TRBV19 and TRBJ1-1, and possibly TRBD1, on 5 matching bases. The CDR3 loop reads CASRGGDASKDTEAFF. The DNA sequence is TGTGCCAGTAGGGGGGGGGACGCTTCGAAGGACACTGAAGCTTTCTTT.